This T cell receptor (beta chain) emerged from a study of shared clonotypes between healthy human individuals. Terminally differentiated effector memory CD45RA+ cells were left out of the naive CD8 fraction, which was CD45RO-negative and positively selected for CCR7. Sequenced by immunoSEQ multiplex PCR; TCRdb stores in-frame clones only, minus some. Of over 2 million clones in the sample, about 95% were seen once. Specimen: naive CD8+ T cells sorted from blood. This receptor was identified in a man aged 18 to 30 in good health.

The DNA of the CDR3 is TGTGCCAGCAGCTCCTGGGCGGGCGGGGTGGAGACCCAGTACTTC. It codes for CASSSWAGGVETQYF. The V gene is TRBV7-2, the J gene TRBJ2-5; D possibly corresponds to TRBD2 (6 bases). Germline V gives CDR1 SGHTA, CDR2 FQGNSA. The length of the CDR3 is 15 residues. Trimming pared 4 bases from V and 5 bases from J, leaving 17 bases between.